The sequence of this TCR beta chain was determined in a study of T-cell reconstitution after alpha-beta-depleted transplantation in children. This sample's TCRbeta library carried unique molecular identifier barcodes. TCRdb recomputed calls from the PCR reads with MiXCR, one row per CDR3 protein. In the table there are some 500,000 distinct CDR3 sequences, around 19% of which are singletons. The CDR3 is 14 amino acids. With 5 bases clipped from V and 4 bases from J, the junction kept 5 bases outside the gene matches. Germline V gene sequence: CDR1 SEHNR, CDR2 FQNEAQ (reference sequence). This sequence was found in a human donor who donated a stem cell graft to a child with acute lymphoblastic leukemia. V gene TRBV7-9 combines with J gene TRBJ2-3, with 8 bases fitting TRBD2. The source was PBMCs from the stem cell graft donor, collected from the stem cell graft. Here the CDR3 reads CASSPPSGPDTQYF. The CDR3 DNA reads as TGTGCCAGCAGCCCGCCTAGCGGGCCAGATACGCAGTATTTT.